This entry features one T cell receptor beta chain sequence. Its antigen is currently unknown. The data belong to a study of T cell repertoires in cytomegalovirus infection. Whole-study context: CMV infection and matching HLA type were both indicated by public TCR beta signatures. Findings and limits, study-wide: Identification of carriers of CMV plus the relevant HLA was achieved through cumulative public TCR beta family frequency. HLA-C-restricted CMV clonotypes gave the most frequent clonotype in two of eight donors.

TCRdb re-analysed the reads in MiXCR, keeping a single row per CDR3 protein. The profile shows about 770,000 distinct CDR3 sequences, 29% of them singletons. Specimen: cultured CD8+ T cells from PBMCs, collected from culture after CMV antigen stimulation. This clonotype originated in a human donor in good health (CMV status not recorded). Some clones in this sample may be carry-over from other donors' samples.

The CDR3 nucleotides read TGTGCCAGCAGTTACTCTAGGGGACTAGCGGGGAACACCGGGGAGCTGTTTTTT. Translated: CASSYSRGLAGNTGELFF. The rearrangement joins TRBV6-5 to TRBJ2-2; 12 positions match TRBD2. After removal of 0 bases from V and 1 base from J, the junction contained 3 bases not matched to a gene. This CDR3 region has 18 residues. In germline, CDR1 is MNHEY, CDR2 SVGAGI.